What follows are 24 T cell receptor beta chains derived from one specimen sequenced in a study of T cell responses to AZD1222 COVID-19 vaccine. Sequenced by immunoSEQ multiplex PCR; TCRdb stores in-frame clones only, minus some. In the table there are roughly 150,000 clones, approximately 91% of which are singletons. This specimen was peripheral blood, taken 28 days after the second AZD1222 dose. The source is an adult who received the AZD1222 COVID-19 vaccine.

This chain uses TRBV28 with TRBJ1-2; D is possibly TRBD1 (6 bases). V was pared by 8 bases and J by 6 bases, with 13 bases between. This CDR3 has 12 amino acids. Germline loops: CDR1 MDHEN, CDR2 SYDVKM. CDR3 coding DNA: TGTGCCAGCCAAGGGGGGGCGAATGGCTACACCTTC. Amino acids: CASQGGANGYTF.

This clone turned up a few times. The rearrangement uses TRBV19 and TRBJ2-5; 15 nucleotides align to TRBD2. The CDR3 sequence is 16 residues long. The germline V gene encodes CDR1 LNHDA and CDR2 SQIVND (reference sequence). Losses at the gene ends were 5 bases for V and 4 bases for J; bases not matched to a gene: 5. The CDR3 spells CASSGLAGGPGETQYF. The CDR3 DNA follows: TGTGCCAGTAGTGGACTAGCGGGGGGGCCGGGAGAGACCCAGTACTTC.

This sequence joins TRBV30 and TRBJ1-4; perhaps TRBD1 as D (5 bases). The germline V gene encodes CDR1 GTSNPN and CDR2 SVGIG (reference sequence). There are 12 residues in the CDR3. This CDR3 is CAGDGSAEKLFF. CDR3 nucleotide sequence: TGTGCGGGGGACGGGAGTGCTGAAAAACTGTTTTTT.

In its sample, this clone was seen a few times. The gene calls are TRBV27 and TRBJ1-1, with 7 bases matching TRBD1. Unmatched junction bases numbered 3, after V lost 7 bases and J lost 1 base. CDR3 length equals 13 residues. CDR1 and CDR2 from the germline V gene are MNHEY and SMNVEV (reference sequence). The CDR3, as DNA: TGTGCCAGCAAGAGGACAGGGAACACTGAAGCTTTCTTT. Translating it yields CASKRTGNTEAFF.

The rearrangement joins TRBV27 to TRBJ2-7; tentatively, D is TRBD1 (5 bases). Trimming removed 0 bases at V and 4 bases at J, with 19 bases between. The CDR3 contains 17 residues. Per germline, CDR1 MNHEY and CDR2 SMNVEV (reference sequence). The CDR3, as DNA: TGTGCCAGCAGTTTATCGTTAGGACACCCCTCGGAGTACGAGCAGTACTTC. Translated: CASSLSLGHPSEYEQYF.

The genes are TRBV6-1 and TRBJ2-7; D remains ambiguous. Germline V gene lookup returns CDR1 MNHNS and CDR2 SASEGT. The CDR3 spans 13 residues. The V end lost 2 bases, the J end lost 2 bases, and 7 bases lay between the germline ends. For the CDR3, the DNA is TGTGCCAGCAGTGAATCATCCCCCTACGAGCAGTACTTC. Residues: CASSESSPYEQYF.

The rearrangement joins TRBV19 to TRBJ1-1, with D perhaps matching TRBD1 (6 bases). Between the trimmed V and J ends, which lost 4 bases and 4 bases, there was a span of 13 bases. This CDR3 is 14 amino acids long. The germline gives CDR1 LNHDA, CDR2 SQIVND (reference sequence). DNA for the CDR3: TGTGCCAGTAGTAATATAGGGGGAGGCACTGAAGCTTTCTTT. Amino acids: CASSNIGGGTEAFF. Full variable domain (outside the CDR3, taken from reference TRBV19 and TRBJ1-1): DGGITQSPKYLFRKEGQNVTLSCEQNLNHDAMYWYRQDPGQGLRLIYYSQIVNDFQKGDIAEGYSVSREKKESFPLTVTSAQKNPTAFYLCASSNIGGGTEAFFGQGTRLTVV.

This chain joins TRBV5-6 and TRBJ2-7, with D possibly TRBD1 on 5 matching bases. Germline-derived CDR1 and CDR2 are SGHDT and YYEEEE. The CDR3 is 13 residues long. V lost 0 bases and J 6 bases, leaving 10 bases between the germline ends. CDR3 DNA sequence: TGTGCCAGCAGCTTGGTAGGGGATTTCGAGCAGTACTTC. Its translation: CASSLVGDFEQYF.

The rearrangement joins TRBV27 to TRBJ1-2; tentative D call: TRBD1 (6 bases). Trimming took off 0 bases at V and 4 bases at J, with 12 bases between the two ends. The CDR3 runs 15 residues. From germline, CDR1 is MNHEY and CDR2 SMNVEV (reference sequence). The CDR3 protein is CASSLSIGGRYGYTF. In DNA form, the CDR3 reads TGTGCCAGCAGTTTATCGATCGGGGGGCGCTATGGCTACACCTTC.

This chain uses TRBV4-1 with TRBJ1-2; tentatively, D is TRBD1 (5 bases). The CDR3 extends over 14 amino acids. Germline values: CDR1 MGHRA, CDR2 YSYEKL. The germline V and J ends were trimmed by 8 bases and 3 bases, with 16 bases remaining between them. CDR3 protein: CASSPGGKDYGYTF. Here the CDR3 DNA reads TGCGCCAGCTCCCCCGGGGGGAAGGACTATGGCTACACCTTC.

V is TRBV3-1 (or the pseudogene TRBV3-2) and J is TRBJ2-3; D perhaps matches TRBD2 (5 bases). Deletions cut 1 base from V and 0 bases from J, with 11 bases between. Germline CDR1 LGHDT, CDR2 YNNKEL (reference sequence). The CDR3 is 16 residues long. The CDR3 nucleotides are TGTGCCAGCAGCCAAGCGGGCGGGCCTAGCACAGATACGCAGTATTTT. Translating it yields CASSQAGGPSTDTQYF.

This clone appeared once. This chain links TRBV25-1 with TRBJ1-6; 8 bases fit TRBD1. This CDR3 comprises 15 residues. Germline trimming cut 5 bases from V and 3 bases from J; bases unmatched to any gene: 3. Germline assignment: CDR1 MGHDK and CDR2 SYGVNS. CDR3 in amino acids: CASSQGAHYNSPLHF. CDR3 DNA: TGTGCCAGCAGTCAGGGGGCCCACTATAATTCACCCCTCCACTTT. The full variable domain, rest sourced from reference TRBV25-1 and TRBJ1-6, is EADIYQTPRYLVIGTGKKITLECSQTMGHDKMYWYQQDPGMELHLIHYSYGVNSTEKGDLSSESTVSRIRTEHFPLTLESARPSHTSQYLCASSQGAHYNSPLHFGNGTRLTVT.

The V and J genes are TRBV6-1 and TRBJ2-3, with TRBD2 matching 8 bases. The trim removed 4 bases at V and 2 bases at J, leaving 11 bases unmatched. The CDR3 contains 17 residues. Germline CDR1 reads MNHNS; CDR2 reads SASEGT. DNA of the CDR3: TGTGCCAGCAGTGCCCGGCGAGGAGCGGGGGCCACAGATACGCAGTATTTT. Its translation is CASSARRGAGATDTQYF.

The CDR3 DNA reads TGTGCCAGCAGCCTTCGTGAGAGCAATGAGCAGTTCTTC. Residues: CASSLRESNEQFF. The V call is TRBV5-4, the J call TRBJ2-1; D is unclear. With 4 bases removed from V and 6 bases from J, the gap between germline ends came to 11 bases. Looked up from germline, CDR1 is SGHNT and CDR2 is YYREEE (reference sequence). This CDR3 comprises 13 residues.

The genes are TRBV7-2 and TRBJ2-3; TRBD2 might be the D (5 bases). CDR3 size: 18 residues. Germline values: CDR1 SGHTA, CDR2 FQGNSA. Between the trimmed V and J ends, which lost 5 bases and 1 base, there was a span of 22 bases. CDR3 residues: CASSDQTQLGRGTDTQYF. Written as DNA, the CDR3 is TGTGCCAGCAGCGACCAGACCCAACTAGGTAGGGGCACAGATACGCAGTATTTT.

The chain couples TRBV19 to TRBJ1-6, with 9 bases matching TRBD1. This CDR3 has 15 amino acids. Trimming at V came to 7 bases and at J to 10 bases, leaving 11 bases not matched to a gene. Germline lookup yields CDR1 LNHDA and CDR2 SQIVND (reference sequence). The CDR3 nucleotides read TGTGCCAGTAACTTACAGGGGGCGCGGTCATCACCCCTCCACTTT. Translation gives CASNLQGARSSPLHF.

V usage is TRBV6-1 and J usage is TRBJ2-7, with 9 nucleotides matching TRBD2. J gave up 2 bases and V 1 base, and 6 bases lay outside the gene matches. CDR1 and CDR2 from the germline V gene are MNHNS and SASEGT. The CDR3 loop spans 16 amino acids. The CDR3: CASSEVLAGAPYEQYF. The CDR3 nucleotides are TGTGCCAGCAGTGAAGTGTTAGCGGGGGCCCCCTACGAGCAGTACTTC.

With regard to this clone: Other nucleotide sequences in the sample specify the same CDR3. The chain combines TRBV5-1 with TRBJ1-1, with 10 positions matching TRBD1. The CDR3 sequence is 14 residues long. Germline assignment: CDR1 SGHRS and CDR2 YFSETQ. V lost 0 bases to trimming and J lost 5 bases; unmatched junction nucleotides: 1. CDR3 amino acids: CASSLGQGATEAFF. For the CDR3, the DNA is TGCGCCAGCAGCTTGGGACAGGGGGCGACTGAAGCTTTCTTT.

For the CDR3, the DNA is TGTGCCAGCAGCCTCCTAGGGGAGGCCCAGCATTTT. This codes for CASSLLGEAQHF. The V gene is TRBV7-2, the J gene TRBJ1-5, with D tentatively TRBD1 (5 bases). The CDR3 is made up of 12 amino acids. Germline-derived CDR1 and CDR2 are SGHTA and FQGNSA. V lost 5 bases and J 11 bases, leaving 13 bases between the germline ends.

The CDR3 protein is CASSSPGQGNTIYF. The CDR3 DNA is TGTGCCAGCAGCTCACCGGGACAGGGAAACACCATATATTTT. The chain is built from TRBV5-4 and TRBJ1-3; 7 bases are a match to TRBD1. Germline lookup yields CDR1 SGHNT and CDR2 YYREEE (reference sequence). The CDR3 is 14 amino acids. V was clipped by 3 bases and J by 4 bases; unmatched bases: 4. The whole variable domain, remainder taken from reference TRBV5-4 and TRBJ1-3, is ETGVTQSPTHLIKTRGQQVTLRCSSQSGHNTVSWYQQALGQGPQFIFQYYREEENGRGNFPPRFSGLQFPNYSSELNVNALELDDSALYLCASSSPGQGNTIYFGEGSWLTVV.

The chain recombines TRBV5-1 with TRBJ1-2; TRBD1 aligns across 7 bases. This CDR3 contains 15 residues. The germline gives CDR1 SGHRS, CDR2 YFSETQ. J gave up 0 bases and V 3 bases, and 5 bases lay outside the gene matches. The CDR3 here is CASSYGTDTNYGYTF. The CDR3 nucleotides read TGCGCCAGCAGCTATGGGACAGATACTAACTATGGCTACACCTTC.

The chain combines TRBV5-5 with TRBJ1-1, with D unresolved. The V gene lost 3 bases and the J gene lost 3 bases, with 15 bases spanning the gap. The CDR3 consists of 15 residues. Looked up from germline, CDR1 is SGHKS and CDR2 is YYEKEE (reference sequence). The chain's CDR3 is CASSSPDGRYTEAFF. In DNA form, the CDR3 reads TGTGCCAGCAGCTCGCCCGACGGGAGGTACACTGAAGCTTTCTTT.

This chain joins TRBV6-5 and TRBJ1-1; TRBD1 matches at 12 bases. The ends lost 6 bases at V and 1 base at J; junction bases unmatched: 3. The CDR3 has 15 amino acids. Germline CDR1 and CDR2: MNHEY and SVGAGI. The CDR3 DNA reads TGTGCCAGCAGGGGGACAGGGGGCGGGAACACTGAAGCTTTCTTT. As protein: CASRGTGGGNTEAFF.

V and J are TRBV11-2 and TRBJ2-5, with TRBD2 matching over 10 bases. V dropped 2 bases and J dropped 3; count of bases not matched to a gene: 3. The V gene's germline CDR1 is SGHAT and CDR2 FQNNGV. CDR3 length: 15 amino acids. The CDR3 loop reads CASSLFTSGEETQYF. The CDR3, as DNA: TGTGCCAGCAGCTTATTCACTAGCGGGGAAGAGACCCAGTACTTC.